This TCR beta chain was captured in a study of T cells expressing NK-cell markers. Following a re-call of the 5' RACE reads, TCRdb has one entry per CDR3 protein and lacks DNA. Its table records some 340,000 distinct CDR3 sequences. Material for sequencing was blood T cells: a sorted CD56 or NKG2C T cell subset, CD4+ or CD8+ T cells, or bulk PBMC T cells (not recorded which). The clonotype comes from a man between 18 and 69 years old in good health.

CDR3 residues: CASQGGVIGDTQYF. The V and J genes are TRBV9 and TRBJ2-3; TCRdb returns TRBD1, unconfirmable since there is no DNA. Germline CDR1 reads SGDLS; CDR2 reads YYNGEE. The CDR3 is made up of 14 amino acids.